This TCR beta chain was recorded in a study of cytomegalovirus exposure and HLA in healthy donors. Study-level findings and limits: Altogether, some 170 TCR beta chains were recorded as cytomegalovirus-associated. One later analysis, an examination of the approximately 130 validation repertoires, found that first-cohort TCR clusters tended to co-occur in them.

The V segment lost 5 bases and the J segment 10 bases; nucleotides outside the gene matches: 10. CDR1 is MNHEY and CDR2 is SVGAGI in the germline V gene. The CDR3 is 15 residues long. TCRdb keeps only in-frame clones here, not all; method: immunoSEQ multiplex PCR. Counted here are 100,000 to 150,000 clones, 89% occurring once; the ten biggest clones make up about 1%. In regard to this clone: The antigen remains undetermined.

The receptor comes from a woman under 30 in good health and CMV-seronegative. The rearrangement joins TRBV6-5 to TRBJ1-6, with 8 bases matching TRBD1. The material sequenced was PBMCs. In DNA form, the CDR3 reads TGTGCCAGCAGTCAAGACAGGGGCGCCAGGTCACCCCTCCACTTT. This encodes CASSQDRGARSPLHF.